A single sample gave rise to the 22 T cell receptor beta chains below, sequenced in a study of tissue T cells after allogeneic stem cell transplantation. Measured with immunoSEQ multiplex PCR; TCRdb has only the in-frame clones, and not every one. The table shows about 21,000 clones, with almost 70% occurring only once. The material sequenced was blood. The receptors stem from a female BALB/c mouse in good health. MHC haplotype: H2-d.

This clone was counted a few times. Gene and germline names: mouse. CDR3: CASSQDGGPYEQYF. Partial CDR3 DNA: TGTGCCAGCAGCCAAGATGGGGGCCCCTATGAACAGTAC. The V gene is TRBV5, the J gene TRBJ2-7; the D gene could be TRBD1 or TRBD2 (6 bases each). The sequence runs out 1 residue before the end of the CDR3; the remainder is reconstructed from the germline J gene. V gave up 0 bases and J gave up 2 bases, with 8 bases separating them. This CDR3 region has 14 residues. Looked up from germline, CDR1 is LGHNA and CDR2 is YNLKQL (reference sequence).

On this clone itself: The germline and genes are mouse ones. CDR3 bases read: TGTGCCAGCAGTATTTTCCGGGGGGACAACACCGGGCAGCTCTAC. Its translation: CASSIFRGDNTGQLY. The whole CDR3 protein reads CASSIFRGDNTGQLYF. The J gene is TRBJ2-2, the V gene TRBV19, with D maybe TRBD2 (6 bases). The read finishes 1 residue shy of the CDR3 end, and the germline J gene is used to complete it. V was trimmed by 2 bases and J by 2 bases, leaving 13 bases between them. CDR3 length: 16 residues. Germline CDR1 and CDR2: FNHDT and SITEND (reference sequence).

On this clone: Gene names are the mouse ones. The CDR3 extends 1 residue past the end of the read, so its final part is completed from the germline J gene. Additional DNA sequences in this sample encode the identical CDR3. The rearrangement links TRBV1 to TRBJ1-3; D not certain. This CDR3 spans 14 amino acids. The germline V gene has CDR1 NSQYPW and CDR2 LRSPGD (reference sequence). Trimming cost V 3 bases and J 0 bases, with 6 bases left between them. The CDR3: CTCSAGVSGNTLYF. The CDR3 bases that were read are TGCACCTGCAGTGCGGGTGTTTCTGGAAATACGCTCTAT.

In regard to this clone: Genes and germline come from the mouse. The read gets to within 1 residue of the CDR3 end, and the germline J gene fills in the rest. The rearrangement joins TRBV2 to TRBJ2-7, with 14 nucleotides matching TRBD2. CDR1 is LGHNA and CDR2 is YSYQKL in the germline V gene. The CDR3 is 15 residues long. The J segment lost 7 bases and the V segment lost 3 bases, leaving 5 bases of the junction unmatched. CDR3 amino acids: CASSHPGLGGREQYF. The CDR3 bases that were read are TGTGCCAGCAGCCATCCGGGACTGGGGGGGCGAGAACAGTAC.

Concerning this clone: Gene names are mouse gene names. Coverage ceases 1 residue before the CDR3 finishes, and the germline J gene fills in the end. The chain recombines TRBV31 with TRBJ2-3; 7 positions agree with TRBD2. Germline trimming cut 4 bases from V and 0 bases from J; bases unmatched to any gene: 7. The CDR3 has 15 amino acids. Germline CDR1 is GKSSPN and CDR2 is SITVG. The sequenced CDR3 bases are TGTGCCTGGACCCGTGGGGGGTCAAGTGCAGAAACGCTGTAT. Translation: CAWTRGGSSAETLY. The whole CDR3 sequence reads CAWTRGGSSAETLYF.

In regard to this clone: Gene names are the mouse ones. This CDR3 is CASSIGGNWGREQYF. CDR3 DNA (partial): TGTGCCAGCAGTATAGGGGGGAACTGGGGGCGTGAACAGTAC. The rearrangement joins TRBV19 to TRBJ2-7; TRBD2 matches 8 bases. The read terminates 1 residue ahead of where the CDR3 ends, so the germline J gene completes it. Unmatched junction bases numbered 8, after V lost 0 bases and J lost 6 bases. The CDR3 length is 15 residues. The germline CDR1 and CDR2 sequences are FNHDT and SITEND (reference sequence).

Comment on this clone: Gene names refer to mouse genes. Read data end 1 residue before the CDR3 end; the end is taken from the germline J gene. The chain links TRBV5 to TRBJ2-2; D is perhaps TRBD1 (5 bases). The V gene lost 0 bases and the J gene lost 0 bases, with 11 bases spanning the gap. Germline CDR1 reads LGHNA; CDR2 reads YNLKQL (reference sequence). The CDR3 sequence is 17 residues long. CDR3 DNA, as far as it was read: TGTGCCAGCAGCCAAGAACCCCGGACACCAAACACCGGGCAGCTCTAC. It yields the protein CASSQEPRTPNTGQLY. The complete CDR3 reads CASSQEPRTPNTGQLYF.

Comment on this clone: Mouse gene names apply. The DNA ends 1 residue before the CDR3 does, and the rest of the CDR3 is filled in from the germline J gene. The V call is TRBV1, the J call TRBJ2-5; 8 bases agree with TRBD2. Germline V gene data show CDR1 as NSQYPW and CDR2 as LRSPGD (reference sequence). Unmatched junction bases numbered 4, after V lost 0 bases and J lost 5 bases. This CDR3 contains 15 residues. CDR3 residues: CTCSADGWGADTQYF. CDR3 bases read: TGCACCTGCAGTGCAGATGGCTGGGGGGCAGACACCCAGTAC.

Note on this clone: Germline and genes: mouse. The read ends 1 residue before the CDR3 terminus; that terminus is restored from the germline J gene. The V call is TRBV13-2, the J call TRBJ2-7, with 9 positions matching TRBD2. With 0 bases clipped from V and 0 bases from J, the junction kept 1 base outside the gene matches. Germline V gene lookup returns CDR1 NNHNN and CDR2 SYGAGS (reference sequence). This CDR3 comprises 15 residues. CDR3 DNA (partial): TGTGCCAGCGGTGATGAACTGGGGGGCTCCTATGAACAGTAC. This gives the protein CASGDELGGSYEQY. The whole CDR3 sequence reads CASGDELGGSYEQYF.

This clone occurred a few times. The gene names here belong to mouse. The CDR3 is cut off 1 residue early in the read; its end comes from the germline J gene. V gene TRBV13-2 combines with J gene TRBJ2-3, with 10 positions matching TRBD2. The CDR3 length is 17 residues. The V gene end was trimmed by 3 bases and the J gene end by 2 bases; junction bases not matched to a gene: 9. The germline V gene has CDR1 NNHNN and CDR2 SYGAGS (reference sequence). Here the CDR3 reads CASGAIWGGINAETLYF. The CDR3 bases that were read are TGTGCCAGCGGTGCGATCTGGGGGGGCATTAATGCAGAAACGCTGTAT.

On this clone: The gene names given are mouse names. The DNA ends 1 residue before the CDR3 does, and the rest of the CDR3 is filled in from the germline J gene. The V and J genes are TRBV13-1 and TRBJ2-7, with D maybe TRBD1 (6 bases). Germline lookup yields CDR1 NSHNY and CDR2 SYGAGN. The CDR3 extends over 12 amino acids. V shed 4 bases and J shed 5 bases, with 10 bases lying between them. The sequenced CDR3 bases are TGTGCCAGCAGTTTAGACAGGAATGAACAGTAC. Translation gives CASSLDRNEQY. The whole CDR3 region reads CASSLDRNEQYF.

This clone was counted a few times. Mouse names are used for the genes. The sequenced fragment ends 1 residue before the CDR3 boundary, so the rest is inferred from the germline J gene. The chain is built from TRBV2 and TRBJ1-2, with D maybe TRBD1 (5 bases). Germline V lookup: CDR1 LGHNA, CDR2 YSYQKL. V lost 0 bases and J lost 0, with 8 bases in between. This CDR3 is built from 15 residues. CDR3: CASSQDWGANSDYTF. The DNA read from the CDR3 is TGTGCCAGCAGCCAAGATTGGGGGGCAAACTCCGACTACACC. The full variable domain, completed using reference TRBV2 and TRBJ1-2, is DPKIIQKPKYLVAVTGSEKILICEQYLGHNAMYWYRQSAKKPLEFMFSYSYQKLMDNQTASSRFQPQSSKKNHLDLQITALKPDDSATYFCASSQDWGANSDYTFGSGTRLLVI.

In the case of this clone: Gene names and germline refer to mouse. The CDR3 is cut off 1 residue early in the read; its end comes from the germline J gene. In the same sample, other DNA sequences code for this CDR3. The rearrangement joins TRBV31 to TRBJ2-5; 10 nucleotides line up with TRBD2. V dropped 0 bases and J dropped 4; count of bases not matched to a gene: 1. The CDR3 runs 14 residues. Germline V gene data show CDR1 as GKSSPN and CDR2 as SITVG. The CDR3 sequence: CAWSLDWGEDTQYF. CDR3 bases read: TGTGCCTGGAGTCTTGACTGGGGGGAAGACACCCAGTAC.

Concerning this clone itself: The genes and germline here are from mouse. The DNA read from the CDR3 is TGTGCCAGCAGTATGCGGGGGTCAGACACCCAGTAC. It encodes CASSMRGSDTQY. The full CDR3 protein is CASSMRGSDTQYF. J is TRBJ2-5 and V is TRBV19; D may correspond to TRBD1 or TRBD2 (5 bases each). The read ends 1 residue shy of where the CDR3 ends; the end is completed using the germline J gene. The CDR3 runs to 13 residues. Trimming stripped 2 bases from V and 5 bases from J, with 9 bases between. Germline lookup yields CDR1 FNHDT and CDR2 SITEND (reference sequence). The whole variable domain, filled in from reference TRBV19 and TRBJ2-5, reads GGIITQTPKFLIGQEGQKLTLKCQQNFNHDTMYWYRQDSGKGLRLIYYSITENDLQKGDLSEGYDASREKKSSFSLTVTSAQKNEMAVFLCASSMRGSDTQYFGPGTRLLVL.

Comment on this clone: Mouse germline and gene names are used. Read coverage stops 1 residue before the CDR3 terminus; the germline J gene supplies the remainder. The V gene is TRBV19, the J gene TRBJ2-3; D call uncertain. Per the germline V gene, CDR1 is FNHDT and CDR2 is SITEND (reference sequence). Deletions cut 1 base from V and 2 bases from J, with 11 bases between. This CDR3 contains 15 residues. CDR3 protein: CASSISRWDAETLYF. The CDR3 DNA, read in part, is TGTGCCAGCAGTATAAGCAGGTGGGATGCAGAAACGCTGTAT.

Remarks on this clone: Gene labels here are mouse ones. The read halts 1 residue ahead of the CDR3 end, with the missing end drawn from the germline J gene. This chain joins TRBV31 and TRBJ2-2; D is unresolved. With 0 bases removed from V and 3 bases from J, the gap between germline ends came to 5 bases. Germline V gene lookup returns CDR1 GKSSPN and CDR2 SITVG. The CDR3 consists of 13 residues. The CDR3 loop reads CAWSLEDTGQLYF. CDR3 DNA, as far as it was read: TGTGCCTGGAGTCTCGAGGACACCGGGCAGCTCTAC.

About this clone: Gene names refer to mouse genes. The read terminates 1 residue ahead of where the CDR3 ends, so the germline J gene completes it. The chain links TRBV19 to TRBJ2-7; possibly TRBD2 for D (6 bases). V was trimmed by 5 bases and J by 6 bases, leaving 9 bases between them. Germline V CDR1 and CDR2: FNHDT, SITEND (reference sequence). The CDR3 loop spans 11 amino acids. The CDR3 here is CASSNWVEQYF. The CDR3 bases that were read are TGTGCCAGCAGCAACTGGGTTGAACAGTAC.

There are a few counts of this clone. Gene names denote mouse genes. The missing CDR3 end, 1 residue past where the read stops, is filled in from the germline J gene. V usage is TRBV19 and J usage is TRBJ1-3; the D gene is possibly TRBD1 (6 bases). The CDR3 consists of 13 residues. Trimming left V 4 bases short and J 8 bases short, with 13 bases between. The V gene's germline CDR1 is FNHDT and CDR2 SITEND (reference sequence). The CDR3 loop is CASSPLQGDTLYF. The CDR3 DNA, read in part, is TGTGCCAGCAGTCCCCTACAGGGAGATACGCTCTAT.

Regarding this clone: Gene and germline names: mouse. The read stops 1 residue short of the end of the CDR3; the missing end is completed from the germline J gene. The gene calls are TRBV31 and TRBJ2-3; 9 positions match TRBD2. With 0 bases clipped from V and 2 bases from J, the junction kept 3 bases outside the gene matches. Germline lookup yields CDR1 GKSSPN and CDR2 SITVG. The CDR3 loop spans 15 amino acids. CDR3 amino acids: CAWSLSGGVAETLYF. The CDR3 bases that were read are TGTGCCTGGAGTCTATCTGGGGGGGTTGCAGAAACGCTGTAT.

This clone was counted a single time. These gene names are mouse names. CDR3 loop: CASGGAGHANTEVFF. The sequenced CDR3 bases are TGTGCCAGCGGTGGAGCAGGACATGCAAACACAGAAGTCTTC. This sequence joins TRBV13-2 and TRBJ1-1, with D maybe TRBD1 (5 bases). Read sequence stops 1 residue before the CDR3 end, and the germline J gene provides the missing end. The CDR3 has 15 residues. In germline, CDR1 is NNHNN, CDR2 SYGAGS (reference sequence). Trimming removed 3 bases at V and 0 bases at J, with 12 bases between.

With respect to this clone: The gene names here belong to mouse. The CDR3 extends 1 residue past the end of the read, so its final part is completed from the germline J gene. This chain uses TRBV1 with TRBJ2-4; possibly TRBD2 for D (5 bases). V was shortened by 0 bases and J by 0 bases, with 7 bases between the two germline ends. There are 15 residues in the CDR3. Germline CDR1 reads NSQYPW; CDR2 reads LRSPGD (reference sequence). The CDR3 DNA, read in part, is TGCACCTGCAGTGCAGACTGGGCTAGTCAAAACACCTTGTAC. Protein sequence: CTCSADWASQNTLY. The entire CDR3 protein reads CTCSADWASQNTLYF.

In the case of this clone: Germline and genes here are mouse. The read comes to an end 1 residue before the CDR3 does, leaving the germline J gene to fill in the end. V and J are TRBV1 and TRBJ2-2, with TRBD1 matching over 10 bases. Trimming took 4 bases from V and 0 from J; bases not matched to a gene: 5. Germline values: CDR1 NSQYPW, CDR2 LRSPGD (reference sequence). The length of the CDR3 is 17 residues. The CDR3 DNA, read in part, is TGCACCTGCAGTGTCCGGGACAGGGGAGCAAACACCGGGCAGCTCTAC. Translation gives CTCSVRDRGANTGQLY. In full, the CDR3 is CTCSVRDRGANTGQLYF.